This T cell receptor (beta chain) was identified in a study of blood T cell repertoires in COVID-19. Across the study: There were acute and convalescent COVID-19 samples, and they came from the United States, Italy and Spain.

Repertoires were generated with immunoSEQ multiplex PCR, while TCRdb's copy carries only in-frame clones and drops some. The sample lists hundreds of thousands of clones, 86% seen once, with 1.4% in the top ten. Sequenced material: peripheral blood. The receptor was derived from a woman aged 25 to 39 with active or convalescent COVID-19.

The CDR3, as DNA: TGTGCCAGCAGCCATAGACAGGATGGCTACACCTTC. It translates to CASSHRQDGYTF. The rearrangement joins TRBV12-1 to TRBJ1-2; TRBD1 is the table's D call, not checked against the DNA. TRBV12-1 is a documented pseudogene. CDR3 length equals 12 residues.